The 9 T cell receptor beta chains listed next were all sequenced from one sample in a study of monozygotic twins with inflammatory bowel disease. For each CDR3 protein, TCRdb gives one entry from its re-call of the 5' RACE reads, without DNA. Recorded for this sample: some 450,000 distinct CDR3 sequences. Input material: blood. These receptors originate from a human donor with ulcerative colitis or Crohn's disease, or a healthy co-twin of an affected twin (not recorded which).

The chain is built from TRBV7-8 and TRBJ2-1; TCRdb's D gene call, TRBD2, goes unchecked for lack of DNA. This CDR3 region has 15 residues. Germline V gives CDR1 SGHVS, CDR2 FQNEAQ. The CDR3 region is CASSLIAATYNEQFF.

This chain connects TRBV11-2 to TRBJ1-1; the TRBD1 assignment by TCRdb is unverifiable without DNA. The CDR3 totals 14 residues. CDR1 and CDR2 from the germline V gene are SGHAT and FQNNGV. CDR3 sequence: CASSTDRGVTEAFF.

V is TRBV10-3 and J is TRBJ1-2. This CDR3 comprises 13 residues. Germline CDR1 and CDR2: ENHRY and SYGVKD. CDR3 sequence: CAISDRGTYGYTF.

The chain combines TRBV5-1 with TRBJ2-1; lacking DNA, the TRBD2 call made by TCRdb goes unchecked. CDR1 is SGHRS and CDR2 is YFSETQ in the germline V gene. This CDR3 has 15 amino acids. CDR3 in amino acids: CASSLLAGGQNEQFF. The entire variable domain, with the rest obtained from reference TRBV5-1 and TRBJ2-1, is as follows: KAGVTQTPRYLIKTRGQQVTLSCSPISGHRSVSWYQQTPGQGLQFLFEYFSETQRNKGNFPGRFSGRQFSNSRSEMNVSTLELGDSALYLCASSLLAGGQNEQFFGPGTRLTVL.

The gene calls are TRBV11-2 and TRBJ2-2; TCRdb selects TRBD1, and the lack of DNA leaves this call unchecked. The length of the CDR3 is 15 residues. Germline V gene lookup returns CDR1 SGHAT and CDR2 FQNNGV. The CDR3 loop reads CASSLASRVDGELFF.

The chain uses TRBV12-3 or TRBV12-4 and TRBJ2-2. This CDR3 comprises 12 residues. This chain's CDR3 is CASILNTGELFF.

The chain couples TRBV7-8 to TRBJ2-3; checking the TCRdb D call of TRBD1 is not possible without DNA. This CDR3 is built from 13 residues. CDR1 is SGHVS and CDR2 is FQNEAQ in the germline V gene. CDR3 sequence: CASSRRRADTQYF. The entire variable domain, with the rest obtained from reference TRBV7-8 and TRBJ2-3, is as follows: GAGVSQSPRYKVAKRGQDVALRCDPISGHVSLFWYQQALGQGPEFLTYFQNEAQLDKSGLPSDRFFAERPEGSVSTLKIQRTQQEDSAVYLCASSRRRADTQYFGPGTRLTVL.

The chain is built from TRBV5-5 and TRBJ1-2; the TCRdb D gene call, TRBD1, has no DNA to confirm it. CDR1 and CDR2 (germline): SGHKS, YYEKEE (reference sequence). The CDR3 spans 16 residues. Here the CDR3 reads CASSLRGDRANYGYTF.

V is TRBV5-4 and J is TRBJ1-2. There are 13 residues in the CDR3. Germline CDR1 reads SGHNT; CDR2 reads YYREEE (reference sequence). CDR3 residues: CASTLDGIYGYTF.